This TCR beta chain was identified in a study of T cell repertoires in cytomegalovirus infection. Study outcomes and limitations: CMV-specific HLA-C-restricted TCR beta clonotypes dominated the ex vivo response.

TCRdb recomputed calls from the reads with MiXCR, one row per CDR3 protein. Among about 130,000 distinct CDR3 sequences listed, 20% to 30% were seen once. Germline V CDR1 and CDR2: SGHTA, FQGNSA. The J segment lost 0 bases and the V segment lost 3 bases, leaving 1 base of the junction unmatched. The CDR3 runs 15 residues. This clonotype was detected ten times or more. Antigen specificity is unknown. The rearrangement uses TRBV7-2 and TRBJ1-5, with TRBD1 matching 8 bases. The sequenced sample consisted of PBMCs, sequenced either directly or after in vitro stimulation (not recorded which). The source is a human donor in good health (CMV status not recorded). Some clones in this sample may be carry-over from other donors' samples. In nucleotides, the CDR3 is TGTGCCAGCAGCTTGACAGGGGATAGCAATCAGCCCCAGCATTTT. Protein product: CASSLTGDSNQPQHF. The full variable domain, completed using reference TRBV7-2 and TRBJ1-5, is GAGVSQSPSNKVTEKGKDVELRCDPISGHTALYWYRQSLGQGLEFLIYFQGNSAPDKSGLPSDRFSAERTGGSVSTLTIQRTQQEDSAVYLCASSLTGDSNQPQHFGDGTRLSIL.